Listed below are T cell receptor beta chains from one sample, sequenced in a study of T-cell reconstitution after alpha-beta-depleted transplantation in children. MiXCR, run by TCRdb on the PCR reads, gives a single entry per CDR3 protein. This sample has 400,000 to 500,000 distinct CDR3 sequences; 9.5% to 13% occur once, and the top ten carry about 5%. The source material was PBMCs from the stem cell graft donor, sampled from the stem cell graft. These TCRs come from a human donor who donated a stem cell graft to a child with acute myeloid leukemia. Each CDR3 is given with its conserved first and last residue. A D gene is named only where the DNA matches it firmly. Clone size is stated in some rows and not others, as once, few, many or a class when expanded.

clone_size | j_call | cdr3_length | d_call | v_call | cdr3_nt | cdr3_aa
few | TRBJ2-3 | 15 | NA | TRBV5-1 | TGCGCCAGCAGCTTAATGACTCTGGGGACAGATACGCAGTATTTT | CASSLMTLGTDTQYF
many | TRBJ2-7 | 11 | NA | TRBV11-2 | TGTGCCAGCAGCTGGTCCTACGAGCAGTACTTC | CASSWSYEQYF
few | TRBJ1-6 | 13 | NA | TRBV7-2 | TGTGCCAGCAGTCCCCTCCGGGATTCACCCCTCCACTTT | CASSPLRDSPLHF
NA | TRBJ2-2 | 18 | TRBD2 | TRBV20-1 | TGCAGTGCTAGAGATCGAGCCGCCGGGACTACGCACACCGGGGACCTGTTTTTT | CSARDRAAGTTHTGDLFF
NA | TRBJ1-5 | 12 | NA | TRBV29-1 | TGCAGCGACCGGACGGGGAATCAGCCCCAGCATTTT | CSDRTGNQPQHF
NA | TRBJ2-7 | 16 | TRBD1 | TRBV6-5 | TGTGCCAGCAGTTACGGGCTAGGGACAGGGGACGGGGAGCAGTACTTC | CASSYGLGTGDGEQYF
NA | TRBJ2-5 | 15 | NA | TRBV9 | TGTGCCAGCAGCGTAGGACTCGATTCGGCAGAGACCCAGTACTTC | CASSVGLDSAETQYF
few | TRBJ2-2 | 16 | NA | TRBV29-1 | TGCAGCGCGATCTCCCACAGGGGTGGGAGGACCGGGGAGCTGTTTTTT | CSAISHRGGRTGELFF
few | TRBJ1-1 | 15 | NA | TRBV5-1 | TGCGCCAGCAGCTTGAAAAGGGGACCGAACACTGAAGCTTTCTTT | CASSLKRGPNTEAFF
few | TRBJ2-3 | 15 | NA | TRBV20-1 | TGCAGTGCTAGTAGTACAGGGATGAGCACAGATACGCAGTATTTT | CSASSTGMSTDTQYF
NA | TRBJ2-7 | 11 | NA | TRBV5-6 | TGTGCCAGCAGCAGGACCACCGAGCAGTACTTC | CASSRTTEQYF
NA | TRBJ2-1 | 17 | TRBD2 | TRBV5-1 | TGCGCCAGCAGCTTGGGACTAGCGGGAGGGCGGAGGAGTGAGCAGTTCTTC | CASSLGLAGGRRSEQFF
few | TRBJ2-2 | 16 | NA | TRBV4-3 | TGCGCCAGCAGCCAAGACGTGCCCGGGAGCACCGGGGAGCTGTTTTTT | CASSQDVPGSTGELFF
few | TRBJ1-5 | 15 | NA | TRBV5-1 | TGCGCCAGCAGCTTGGGTGGGGGGCCTGGGCAGCCCCAGCATTTT | CASSLGGGPGQPQHF
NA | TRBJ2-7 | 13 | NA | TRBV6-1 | TGTGCCAGCAGTGACCGACAGCCCTACGAGCAGTACTTC | CASSDRQPYEQYF
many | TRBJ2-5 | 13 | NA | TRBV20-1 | TGCAGTGCTAGAGATACTGGCTCGGAGACCCAGTACTTC | CSARDTGSETQYF
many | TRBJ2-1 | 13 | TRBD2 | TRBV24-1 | TGTGCCACCCGGGCTAGCGGGAGTACTGAGCAGTTCTTC | CATRASGSTEQFF
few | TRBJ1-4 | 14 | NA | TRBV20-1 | TGCAGTGCTAGAGTGGGCCCAACTAATGAAAAACTGTTTTTT | CSARVGPTNEKLFF
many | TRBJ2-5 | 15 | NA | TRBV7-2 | TGTGCCAGCAGCCTGGTCGTGACTAGTGGAGAGACCCAGTACTTC | CASSLVVTSGETQYF
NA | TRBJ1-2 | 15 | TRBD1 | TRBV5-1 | TGCGCCAGCAGCGCTCTGACAGGGTTCGACTATGGCTACACCTTC | CASSALTGFDYGYTF
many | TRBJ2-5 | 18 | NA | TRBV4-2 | TGTGCCAGCAGCCCGGGTTTCATCTCAATAGCAAATAAAGAGACCCAGTACTTC | CASSPGFISIANKETQYF
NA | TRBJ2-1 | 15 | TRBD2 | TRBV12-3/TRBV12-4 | TGTGCCAGCAGCCGAATGACTAGCGGGAGTGGTGAGCAGTTCTTC | CASSRMTSGSGEQFF
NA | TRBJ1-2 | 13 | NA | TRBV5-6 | TGTGCCAGCAGCCCAGGACAACGGGAAGGCTACACCTTC | CASSPGQREGYTF
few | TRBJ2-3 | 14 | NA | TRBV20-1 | TGCAGTGCTAGAGCGGGGTCTAGCACAGATACGCAGTATTTT | CSARAGSSTDTQYF
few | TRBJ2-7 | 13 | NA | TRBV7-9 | TGTGCCAGCAGCTTAGAATTGGCCTACGAGCAGTACTTC | CASSLELAYEQYF
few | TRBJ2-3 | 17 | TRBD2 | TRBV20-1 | TGCAGTGCTAGAGACTCCCTCGGGACTAAGGGCACAGATACGCAGTATTTT | CSARDSLGTKGTDTQYF
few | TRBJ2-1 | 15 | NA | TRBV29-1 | TGCAGCGTTGAGTTTGTCACCCGAACCTACAATGAGCAGTTCTTC | CSVEFVTRTYNEQFF
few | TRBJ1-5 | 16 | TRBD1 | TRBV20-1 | TGCAGTGCTACGAGAAGACAGGGGGCGGACAATCAGCCCCAGCATTTT | CSATRRQGADNQPQHF
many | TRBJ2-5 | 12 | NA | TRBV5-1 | TGCGCCAGCCACGATACCGGCGAGACCCAGTACTTC | CASHDTGETQYF
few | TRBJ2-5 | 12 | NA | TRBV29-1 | TGCAGCGTTGTGCAGCAAACGGGGACCCAGTACTTC | CSVVQQTGTQYF
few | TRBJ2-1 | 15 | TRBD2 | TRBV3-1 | TGTGCCAGCAGCCAGGGGGCTAGCGGGAGCGATGAGCAGTTCTTC | CASSQGASGSDEQFF
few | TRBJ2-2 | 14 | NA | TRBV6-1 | TGTGCCGTTACAGGTCAAAGCGGCACCGGGGAGCTGTTTTTT | CAVTGQSGTGELFF
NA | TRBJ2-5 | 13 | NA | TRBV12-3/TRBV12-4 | TGTGCCTCCTCGGCGGGCAGCCAAGAGACCCAGTACTTC | CASSAGSQETQYF
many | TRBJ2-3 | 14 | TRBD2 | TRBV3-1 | TGTGCCAGCAGCCCCGGGACTAGCGCAAGAGTGCAGTATTTT | CASSPGTSARVQYF
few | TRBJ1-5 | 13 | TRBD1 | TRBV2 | TGTGCCAGCACCACAGGGGGCAATCAGCCCCAGCATTTT | CASTTGGNQPQHF
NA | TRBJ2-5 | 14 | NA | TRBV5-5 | TGTGCCAGCAGCTTGGGGGACTTTGAAGAGACCCAGTACTTC | CASSLGDFEETQYF
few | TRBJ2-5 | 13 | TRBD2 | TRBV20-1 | TGCAGTGCTCCGGGACTAGCGGAAGAGACCCAGTACTTC | CSAPGLAEETQYF
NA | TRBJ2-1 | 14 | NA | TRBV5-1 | TGCGCCAGCAGCTTGGCAGCTAGCTTAACTGAGCAGTTCTTC | CASSLAASLTEQFF
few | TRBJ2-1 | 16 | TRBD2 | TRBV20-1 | TGCAGTGCTAGAGATCTTTTGGGACTAGCCTTCTATGAGCAGTTCTTC | CSARDLLGLAFYEQFF
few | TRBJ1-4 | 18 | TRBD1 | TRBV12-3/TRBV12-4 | TGTGCCAGCAGTAAGGGACAGGGCCTCGGTCAGTCTAATGAAAAACTGTTTTTT | CASSKGQGLGQSNEKLFF
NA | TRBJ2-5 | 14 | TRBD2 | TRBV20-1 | TGCAGTGCTAGTTATTTGCGGGAGGGAGAGACCCAGTACTTC | CSASYLREGETQYF
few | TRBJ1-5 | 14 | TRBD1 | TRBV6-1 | TGTGCCAGCAGGGGGGGACAGGGCGATCAGCCCCAGCATTTT | CASRGGQGDQPQHF
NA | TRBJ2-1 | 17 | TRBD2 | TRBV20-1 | TGCACCGCCAGCAGGGGACTAGCGGGGAGCTCCTACAATGAGCAGTTCTTC | CTASRGLAGSSYNEQFF